The 18 T cell receptor beta chains in this list originate from one sample, sequenced in a study of cytomegalovirus exposure and HLA in healthy donors. In the PCR, 60 Vbeta and 13 Jbeta primers were used. Clones were sequenced by immunoSEQ multiplex PCR, and TCRdb holds only the in-frame ones, with some missing. In the table there are some 120,000 clones, 80% of which are singletons. Sequenced: PBMCs. The receptors come from a man aged 25-45 years in good health and CMV-seronegative.

The chain uses TRBV27 and TRBJ2-1; 9 positions match TRBD2. The CDR3 is 14 amino acids. From germline, CDR1 is MNHEY and CDR2 SMNVEV (reference sequence). The V and J ends lost 6 bases and 4 bases, in that order; junction bases with no gene match: 4. The CDR3 DNA reads as TGTGCCAGCAGGGCTAGCGGGGAGTACAATGAGCAGTTCTTC. Protein product: CASRASGEYNEQFF.

The chain combines TRBV6-5 with TRBJ2-5; 8 positions match TRBD1. Losses at the gene ends were 4 bases for V and 11 bases for J; bases not matched to a gene: 9. Germline V gene lookup returns CDR1 MNHEY and CDR2 SVGAGI. This CDR3 has 13 amino acids. CDR3 sequence: CASSSTGEWQQYF. The CDR3 nucleotides read TGTGCCAGCAGTTCGACAGGGGAGTGGCAGCAGTACTTC.

This clone was observed a few times. The chain carries TRBV4-3 and TRBJ2-2, with D perhaps matching TRBD2 (7 bases). Germline CDR1 is LGHNA and CDR2 is YSLEER. The CDR3 has 17 residues. Trimming stripped 0 bases from V and 7 bases from J, with 18 bases between. This CDR3 is CASSQEASGGWVGELFF. The CDR3 DNA reads TGCGCCAGCAGCCAAGAAGCCTCGGGGGGCTGGGTCGGGGAGCTGTTTTTT.

The chain links TRBV6-4 to TRBJ2-3, with 11 bases that match TRBD2. This CDR3 is 14 amino acids long. J gave up 3 bases and V 5 bases, and 1 base lay outside the gene matches. In germline, CDR1 is MRHNA, CDR2 SNTAGT. CDR3 sequence reads: CASSRTSGTDTQYF. CDR3 coding DNA: TGTGCCAGCAGTCGGACTAGCGGGACAGATACGCAGTATTTT.

This chain links TRBV10-3 with TRBJ2-5, with D hard to call. Germline CDR1 reads ENHRY; CDR2 reads SYGVKD. The V gene lost 4 bases and the J gene lost 4 bases, with 7 bases spanning the gap. This CDR3 is built from 12 residues. CDR3 coding DNA: TGTGCCATCAGTGGGCCCCTAGAGACCCAGTACTTC. It specifies CAISGPLETQYF.

This clone was detected only a few times. This chain connects TRBV29-1 to TRBJ1-1; TRBD1 matches at 8 bases. The germline gives CDR1 SQVTM, CDR2 ANQGSEA. V was clipped by 7 bases and J by 5 bases; unmatched bases: 15. The CDR3 totals 15 residues. CDR3 protein: CSAQPTGAWNTEAFF. CDR3 sequence (DNA): TGCAGCGCACAACCGACAGGGGCTTGGAATACTGAAGCTTTCTTT.

V is TRBV5-6 and J is TRBJ1-1; 9 bases are a match to TRBD1. CDR1 and CDR2 from the germline V gene are SGHDT and YYEEEE. Germline trimming cut 4 bases from V and 3 bases from J; bases unmatched to any gene: 7. The CDR3 loop spans 15 amino acids. The CDR3 DNA reads TGTGCCAGCAGCGAGGGGACAGGGTACTACACTGAAGCTTTCTTT. Translation gives CASSEGTGYYTEAFF.

The V and J genes are TRBV2 and TRBJ2-7; D not certain. Trimming pared 0 bases from V and 7 bases from J, leaving 4 bases between. CDR3 length equals 11 residues. The germline CDR1 and CDR2 sequences are SNHLY and FYNNEI. The CDR3, as DNA: TGTGCCAGCAGTGAAGCTATTGAGCAGTACTTC. Encoded protein: CASSEAIEQYF. The entire variable domain, with the rest obtained from reference TRBV2 and TRBJ2-7, is as follows: EPEVTQTPSHQVTQMGQEVILRCVPISNHLYFYWYRQILGQKVEFLVSFYNNEISEKSEIFDDQFSVERPDGSNFTLKIRSTKLEDSAMYFCASSEAIEQYFGPGTRLTVT.

This clone was seen a few times. The CDR3 region is CASSEAVQLNTEAFF. The DNA for the CDR3 is TGTGCCAGCAGTGAAGCGGTACAATTGAACACTGAAGCTTTCTTT. The rearrangement uses TRBV6-1 and TRBJ1-1; the D is unclear. V lost 0 bases and J lost 0, with 8 bases in between. The CDR3 is made up of 15 amino acids. Looked up from germline, CDR1 is MNHNS and CDR2 is SASEGT.

The chain combines TRBV4-1 with TRBJ2-7, with 10 bases identical to TRBD2. V trimming: 4 bases; J trimming: 1 base; junction bases outside the gene matches: 7. Per germline, CDR1 MGHRA and CDR2 YSYEKL. This CDR3 is built from 16 residues. CDR3: CASSRTSGVGSYEQYF. The CDR3 DNA is TGCGCCAGCAGCCGGACTAGCGGAGTTGGGTCCTACGAGCAGTACTTC.

This sequence joins TRBV28 and TRBJ1-4; 7 positions agree with TRBD1. The CDR3 runs 15 residues. The germline V gene encodes CDR1 MDHEN and CDR2 SYDVKM. With 9 bases clipped from V and 0 bases from J, the junction kept 7 bases outside the gene matches. The CDR3: CASKKGAATNEKLFF. CDR3 in DNA: TGTGCCAGTAAAAAGGGGGCTGCAACTAATGAAAAACTGTTTTTT.

The chain joins TRBV28 to TRBJ1-5; 9 bases fit TRBD1. The V and J ends lost 3 bases and 5 bases, in that order; junction bases with no gene match: 5. CDR3 length equals 15 residues. CDR1 MDHEN and CDR2 SYDVKM come from the germline V gene. CDR3 sequence (DNA): TGTGCCAGCAGTTTTGCGGGACAGGGTTATCAGCCCCAGCATTTT. Translated: CASSFAGQGYQPQHF.

V and J are TRBV4-3 and TRBJ2-1; 7 bases map to TRBD2. CDR3 length equals 17 residues. V shed 0 bases, J shed 3 bases, and the junction held 8 bases outside the gene matches. Germline CDR1 reads LGHNA; CDR2 reads YSLEER. CDR3 loop: CASSQDGLAVNYNEQFF. CDR3 DNA sequence: TGCGCCAGCAGCCAAGATGGCCTAGCGGTGAACTACAATGAGCAGTTCTTC.

The rearrangement uses TRBV9 and TRBJ2-7; TRBD1 agrees at 7 bases. CDR1 and CDR2 from the germline V gene are SGDLS and YYNGEE. V trimming: 0 bases; J trimming: 1 base; junction bases outside the gene matches: 4. This CDR3 spans 15 amino acids. CDR3 protein: CASSVGTGDSYEQYF. The DNA for the CDR3 is TGTGCCAGCAGCGTAGGTACAGGGGATTCCTACGAGCAGTACTTC.

About this clone itself: This CDR3 is missing its conserved last phenylalanine or tryptophan, likely due to a read error. Because the CDR3's place on the DNA is in doubt, the DNA is left out and the CDR3 is given as listed by TCRdb. The chain couples TRBV30 to TRBJ2-7; no DNA check was done on the table's D call, TRBD2. Germline-derived CDR1 and CDR2 are GTSNPN and SVGIG (reference sequence). Counting both end residues, the CDR3 totals 11 amino acids. The CDR3 sequence is CAWSLGGGGSI.

The chain has TRBV4-3 and TRBJ2-6; a possible D gene is TRBD2 (6 bases). The ends were cut back, 1 base at V and 4 bases at J, with 11 bases in the middle. The V gene's germline CDR1 is LGHNA and CDR2 YSLEER. CDR3 size: 16 residues. The CDR3 sequence is CASSQASGSGANVLTF. The CDR3 DNA sequence: TGCGCCAGCAGCCAAGCCAGCGGGTCCGGGGCCAACGTCCTGACTTTC.

This sequence joins TRBV7-4 and TRBJ1-4, with a tentative D call TRBD1 (5 bases). CDR1 and CDR2 (germline): SGHVT, SQSDAQ. Trimming cost V 3 bases and J 4 bases, with 12 bases left between them. The length of the CDR3 is 15 residues. Here the CDR3 DNA reads TGTGCCAGCAGCTTGCGGCAGGGCGATAATGAAAAACTGTTTTTT. Translating it yields CASSLRQGDNEKLFF.

The V gene is TRBV19, the J gene TRBJ2-3; unclear D gene. Germline CDR1 LNHDA, CDR2 SQIVND (reference sequence). Trimming took 1 base from V and 2 from J, leaving 10 bases between them. CDR3 length: 15 amino acids. In DNA form, the CDR3 reads TGTGCCAGTAGTATAGTGACTGGCAACACAGATACGCAGTATTTT. It encodes CASSIVTGNTDTQYF.